This T cell receptor beta chain stems from a study of blood T cell repertoires in COVID-19. This CDR3 has 15 residues. Trimming pared 0 bases from V and 2 bases from J, leaving 10 bases between. Germline-derived CDR1 and CDR2 are LGHNA and YNFKEQ. Some clones are missing from TCRdb's copy, which holds only in-frame ones; the method was immunoSEQ multiplex PCR. The data hold about 310,000 clones, with almost 90% observed a single time. The specimen sequenced was peripheral blood. The clonotype was recovered from a woman in her thirties with COVID-19, enrolled during active disease. The chain couples TRBV4-2 to TRBJ2-5; D is possibly TRBD1 (6 bases). CDR3 in DNA: TGTGCCAGCAGCCAAGATCGGACAGATCAAGAGACCCAGTACTTC. Translation gives CASSQDRTDQETQYF.